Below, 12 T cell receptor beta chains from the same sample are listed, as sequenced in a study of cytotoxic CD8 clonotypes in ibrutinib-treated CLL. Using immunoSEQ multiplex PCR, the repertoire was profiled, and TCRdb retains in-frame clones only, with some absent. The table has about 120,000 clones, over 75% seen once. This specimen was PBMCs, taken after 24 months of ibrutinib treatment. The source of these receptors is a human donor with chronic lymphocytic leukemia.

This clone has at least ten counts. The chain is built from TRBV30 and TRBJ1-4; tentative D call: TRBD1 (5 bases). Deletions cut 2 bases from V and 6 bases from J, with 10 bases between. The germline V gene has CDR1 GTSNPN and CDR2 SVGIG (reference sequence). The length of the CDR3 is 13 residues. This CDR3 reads CAWSKGADEKLFF. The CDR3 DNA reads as TGTGCCTGGAGTAAAGGGGCGGATGAAAAACTGTTTTTT.

The CDR3 DNA follows: TGCGCCAGCAGCCGGGGGGAGTCTAGCAATCAGCCCCAGCATTTT. This sequence encodes CASSRGESSNQPQHF. The chain employs TRBV4-1 and TRBJ1-5; TRBD1 is a possible D gene (5 bases). The germline gives CDR1 MGHRA, CDR2 YSYEKL. Trimming pared 4 bases from V and 0 bases from J, leaving 10 bases between. The CDR3 runs to 15 residues.

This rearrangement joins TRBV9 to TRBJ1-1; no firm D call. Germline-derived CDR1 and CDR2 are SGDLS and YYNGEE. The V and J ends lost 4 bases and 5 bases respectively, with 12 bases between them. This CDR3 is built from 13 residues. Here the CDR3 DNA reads TGTGCCAGCAGCAGTAGCCCCGGGACTGAAGCTTTCTTT. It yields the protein CASSSSPGTEAFF. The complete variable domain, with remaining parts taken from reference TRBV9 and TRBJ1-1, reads DSGVTQTPKHLITATGQRVTLRCSPRSGDLSVYWYQQSLDQGLQFLIQYYNGEERAKGNILERFSAQQFPDLHSELNLSSLELGDSALYFCASSSSPGTEAFFGQGTRLTVV.

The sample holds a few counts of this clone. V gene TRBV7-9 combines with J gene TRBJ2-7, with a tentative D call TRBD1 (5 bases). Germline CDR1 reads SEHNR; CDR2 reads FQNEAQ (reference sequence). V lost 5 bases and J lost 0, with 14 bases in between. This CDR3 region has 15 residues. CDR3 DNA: TGTGCCAGCAGCCCACAGGCGGTGAGCTCCTACGAGCAGTACTTC. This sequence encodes CASSPQAVSSYEQYF. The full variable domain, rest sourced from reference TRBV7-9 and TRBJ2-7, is DTGVSQNPRHKITKRGQNVTFRCDPISEHNRLYWYRQTLGQGPEFLTYFQNEAQLEKSRLLSDRFSAERPKGSFSTLEIQRTEQGDSAMYLCASSPQAVSSYEQYFGPGTRLTVT.

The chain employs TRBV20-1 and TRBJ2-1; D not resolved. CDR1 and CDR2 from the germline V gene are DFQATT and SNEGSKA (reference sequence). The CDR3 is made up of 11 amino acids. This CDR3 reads CGAPFARSQFF. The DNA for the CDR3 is TGCGGCGCCCCTTTCGCCCGGTCGCAGTTCTTC.

The CDR3 protein is CASSVDQRNTEAFF. For the CDR3, the DNA is TGTGCCAGCAGTGTAGATCAGCGGAACACTGAAGCTTTCTTT. The J gene is TRBJ1-1, the V gene TRBV6-5; no definite D call. The CDR3 totals 14 residues. Germline V gene sequence: CDR1 MNHEY, CDR2 SVGAGI. V was pared by 5 bases and J by 1 base, with 11 bases between.

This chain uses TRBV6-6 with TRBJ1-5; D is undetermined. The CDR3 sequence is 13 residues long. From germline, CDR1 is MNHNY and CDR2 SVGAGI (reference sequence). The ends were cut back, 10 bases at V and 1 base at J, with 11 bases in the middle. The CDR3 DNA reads TGTGCCACCCGGGGTGAGAGCAATCAGCCCCAGCATTTT. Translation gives CATRGESNQPQHF.

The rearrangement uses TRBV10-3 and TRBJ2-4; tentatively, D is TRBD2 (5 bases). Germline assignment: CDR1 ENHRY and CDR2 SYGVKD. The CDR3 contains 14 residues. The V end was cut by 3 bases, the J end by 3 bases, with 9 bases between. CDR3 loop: CAISERGFKNIQYF. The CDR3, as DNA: TGTGCCATCAGTGAACGAGGGTTCAAAAACATTCAGTACTTC.

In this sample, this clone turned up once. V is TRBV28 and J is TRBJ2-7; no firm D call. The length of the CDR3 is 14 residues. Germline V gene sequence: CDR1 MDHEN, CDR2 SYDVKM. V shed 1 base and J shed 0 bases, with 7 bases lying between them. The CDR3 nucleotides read TGTGCCAGCAGTTTATCTGGTATCTCCTACGAGCAGTACTTC. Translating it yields CASSLSGISYEQYF.

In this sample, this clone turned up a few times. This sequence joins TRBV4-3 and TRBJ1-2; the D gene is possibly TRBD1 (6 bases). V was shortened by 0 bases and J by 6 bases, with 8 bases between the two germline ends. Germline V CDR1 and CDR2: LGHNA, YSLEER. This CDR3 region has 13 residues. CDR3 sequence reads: CASSQDRGDGYTF. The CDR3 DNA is TGCGCCAGCAGCCAAGATAGGGGGGATGGCTACACCTTC.

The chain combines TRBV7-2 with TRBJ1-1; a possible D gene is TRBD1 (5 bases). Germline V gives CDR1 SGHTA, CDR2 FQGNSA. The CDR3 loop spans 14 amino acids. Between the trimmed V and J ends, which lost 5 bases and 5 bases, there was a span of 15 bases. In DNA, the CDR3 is TGTGCCAGCAGCAACCCGGGACGGAGGACTGAAGCTTTCTTT. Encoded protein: CASSNPGRRTEAFF.

The CDR3 reads CASSSNRGLEKLFF. The CDR3 bases are TGTGCCAGCTCCAGCAACAGGGGTCTTGAAAAACTGTTTTTT. The rearrangement uses TRBV18 and TRBJ1-4; 7 nucleotides align to TRBD1. V lost 6 bases and J lost 7; bases outside the gene matches: 8. CDR1 is KGHSH and CDR2 is LQKENI in the germline V gene. This CDR3 is 14 amino acids long.